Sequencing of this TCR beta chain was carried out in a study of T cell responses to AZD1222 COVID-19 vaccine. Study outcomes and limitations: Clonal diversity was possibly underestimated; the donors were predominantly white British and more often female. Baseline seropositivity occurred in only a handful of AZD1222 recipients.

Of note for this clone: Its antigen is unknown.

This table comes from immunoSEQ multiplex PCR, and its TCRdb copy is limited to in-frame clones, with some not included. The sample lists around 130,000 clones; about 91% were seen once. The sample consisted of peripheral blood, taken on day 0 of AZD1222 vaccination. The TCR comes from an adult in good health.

The CDR3 here is CASSVGGTQPVFF. The CDR3 nucleotides read TGTGCCAGCAGCGTAGGGGGAACCCAGCCGGTATTCTTC. This rearrangement joins TRBV9 to TRBJ2-1; D ambiguous. Germline CDR1 is SGDLS and CDR2 is YYNGEE. Trimming removed 0 bases from V and 16 bases from J, with 17 bases in between. The length of the CDR3 is 13 residues.